The clone carrying this TCR beta chain occurred a few times. As yet, its antigen is unknown. Sorted populations all had greater than 95% purity. The data belong to a study of beta chain features in type 1 diabetes. Study-level results: Insertions were fewer and deletions more numerous at VDJ junctions in type 1 diabetes patients. People with Type 1 diabetes carried modestly yet significantly shorter TCRB CDR3s in all four CD4+ subsets.

As every portion of the isolated RNA was reverse transcribed, the sequencing read expressed TCRB transcripts. Sequencing was performed with immunoSEQ multiplex PCR; in TCRdb, only in-frame clones are kept and a portion is missing. The sample lists a few hundred thousand clones; over 9% were seen once. The receptor was isolated from a man aged 25 to 45 with type 1 diabetes. The sample consisted of central memory CD4+ T cells from blood.

Written as DNA, the CDR3 is TGTGCCAGCTCACCTCCCGGGGGTGGTGAAAAACTGTTTTTT. This sequence encodes CASSPPGGGEKLFF. The genes are TRBV18 and TRBJ1-4; D is perhaps TRBD1 (5 bases). Germline lookup yields CDR1 KGHSH and CDR2 LQKENI. The CDR3 spans 14 residues. V was trimmed by 3 bases and J by 7 bases, leaving 12 bases between them.